Detailed here is one TCR beta chain. Its specific antigen is unknown. One base away there is no much larger clone; base qualities are not given. The data are from a study of T cell responses to AZD1222 COVID-19 vaccine (dated by TCRdb to the early 2020s). A note on the overall study: TCR sequencing covered over 230 trial participants: 200 to 220 given two doses of AZD1222 and 26 given two doses of MenACWY control vaccine. Trial participants were enrolled into age subgroups of 18-55, 56-69 and 70-plus years, which contained approximately 150, 28 and 58 TCR-sequenced participants, respectively.

The germline V gene specifies SGHRS as CDR1 and YFSETQ as CDR2. Trimming takes 5 bases off V and 8 bases off J; junction bases not matched to a gene: 7. Taken from cysteine to phenylalanine, the CDR3 has 15 residues. Only CDR3 DNA remains: 45 bases, in frame from the first base. Results and caveats for the whole study, not just this receptor: In the small 56-69-year group, the increase in depth fell short of significance, most likely because of low power. Reportedly, almost half of the unique spike-specific TCRs recognized epitopes lying outside the regions that are mutated in the B.1.351 and B.1.1.7 variants. CD4 TCRs associated with the vaccine covered the entire spike protein, and the dominant responses were in regions 160-218 and 743-854. Conclusions about previously exposed vaccinees are limited because only six or seven AZD1222 recipients were SARS-CoV-2 seropositive at baseline. Because no samples from the day 14 peak response were available, repertoires could be characterized only after the peak T cell response. After two AZD1222 doses, spike-specific TCR breadth and depth were significantly higher than at day 0 and than in MenACWY recipients. Most participants were white British and females outnumbered males, and the authors suggested that clonal diversity may have been underestimated.

The CDR3 regions of human TCRbeta chains were analyzed by immunosequencing. On the study's bioinformatics: TCRs in the repertoires were matched against a reference library of SARS-CoV-2-specific TCRs that had been generated with the MIRA antigen-specificity platform. Breadth was defined as the fraction of unique TCRs that were SARS-CoV-2-associated. Depth was defined as the fraction of total T cells that were SARS-CoV-2-associated. Using the MIRA data, each spike-specific TCR was assigned both to the spike region to which the TCR was reactive and to a CD4 or CD8 class. Log10-transformed breadth and depth values were compared by one-way ANOVA with Sidak's multiple comparisons tests. TCRdb mirrors the immuneACCESS table, restricted to in-frame sequences. Some clones are absent from its copies; in checked studies, under half trace to an unresolved V gene, and the reason for the others is unknown. That table furnishes V, J and clone size, whereas the DNA furnished D and trimming. The sample yields 20,000 or so clones; roughly 80% were counted once. The ten largest clones add up to around 15% of the sample.

What this sample's time point label stands for: about 28 days (+/-7) after the second vaccine dose. AZD1222 recipients with second doses at about 4 weeks or about 12 weeks were pooled, because spike-specific TCR depth and breadth did not differ between schedules. Samples from vaccinated people were obtained from the UK trials COV001 and COV002, which included a single-blind randomized controlled phase 2/3 trial of AZD1222 (ChAdOx1 nCoV-19) in healthy adults. For TCRbeta chain sequencing, PBMC samples from trial participants were taken at day 0 and at day 28 after the second dose. The sequences come from peripheral blood, collected 28 days after the second AZD1222 dose. The sequence was collected from an adult who received the AZD1222 COVID-19 vaccine. This receptor chain uses TRBV5-1 and TRBJ2-1, and TRBD2 aligns with 13 junction nucleotides. Here is the DNA: TGCGCCAGCAGGGCCGGGACTAGCGGGATCTATGAGCAGTTCTTC. It translates as CASRAGTSGIYEQFF.